This TCR beta chain was documented in a study of immune cell composition in non-small cell lung cancer. Sequencing was performed with immunoSEQ multiplex PCR; in TCRdb, only in-frame clones are kept and a portion is missing. Among around 9,700 clones listed, around 68% were seen once. The CDR3 sequence is 14 residues long. Germline V gene lookup returns CDR1 SQVTM and CDR2 ANQGSEA. V was pared by 4 bases and J by 2 bases, with 13 bases between. The V and J genes are TRBV29-1 and TRBJ2-3; D might be TRBD1 (5 bases). Sequences were obtained from lung tumor tissue. The TCR sequence derives from a human donor with non-small cell lung cancer. The CDR3 coding sequence is TGCAGCGTTGGTAGGGGTCTACTCACAGATACGCAGTATTTT. This sequence encodes CSVGRGLLTDTQYF.